This T cell receptor (beta chain) was documented in a study of blood T cells in healthy people across ages. Study-wide points: Roughly linear declines in TCR beta diversity per million T cells occurred with age.

This clonotype has ten or more counts. Its antigen is unidentified. CDR3 length: 14 amino acids. V lost 0 bases and J 6 bases, leaving 12 bases between the germline ends. Germline V gene data show CDR1 as MGHRA and CDR2 as YSYEKL. Through a sample-barcoded 5' primer and a J-beta primer mix, a second PCR was run for about 6 to 11 cycles. One entry per CDR3 protein results from TCRdb running MiXCR on the 5' RACE reads. The profile shows 1 million or so distinct CDR3 sequences, approximately 25% of them singletons. These same data were also listed under a study on T cells of mothers and their children.

Specimen: blood. This TCR derives from a girl between 2 and 10 years old in good health. The V and J genes are TRBV4-1 and TRBJ2-7; no firm D call. The CDR3: CASSQEVEGSEQYF. CDR3 sequence (DNA): TGCGCCAGCAGCCAAGAAGTTGAAGGCAGCGAGCAGTACTTC.